Presented here are 11 T cell receptor beta chains from one specimen sequenced in a study of shared clonotypes between healthy human individuals (dated by TCRdb to 2018 to 2021). CD8 naive samples were obtained by positive selection for CCR7 among CD45RO-negative cells, yielding a CD45RA+CCR7+ population from which TemRA cells were excluded. Library preparation used the immunoSEQ multiplex PCR assay. Sourced from immuneACCESS, this table was stored by TCRdb with only in-frame sequences that have V and J called. A share of the clones is absent; for the studies checked, an unresolved V gene accounts for under half, and the remainder has no known explanation. This sample lists about 2,200,000 clones; about 93% were detected once. Around 1.7% of the sample is taken by the ten largest. The sequenced material came from naive CD8+ T cells from PBMCs. The sample's cell subset or site label, decoded: CD45RA+CCR7+. The origin of the receptors is a man in his late teens or twenties in good health. Some clones in this sample may be carry-over from other donors' samples.

This clone was detected only once. The chain joins TRBV19 to TRBJ2-2, with a weak D call TRBD2 (6 bases). The CDR3 has 13 amino acids. Trimming left V 1 base short and J 9 bases short, with 9 bases between. Germline V CDR1 and CDR2: LNHDA, SQIVND (reference sequence). CDR3 sequence: CASSIGGDWELFF. Here the CDR3 DNA reads TGTGCCAGTAGTATAGGCGGGGACTGGGAGCTGTTTTTT. Drawing the rest from reference TRBV19 and TRBJ2-2, the complete variable domain is DGGITQSPKYLFRKEGQNVTLSCEQNLNHDAMYWYRQDPGQGLRLIYYSQIVNDFQKGDIAEGYSVSREKKESFPLTVTSAQKNPTAFYLCASSIGGDWELFFGEGSRLTVL.

V and J are TRBV16 and TRBJ2-7, with D perhaps assigned TRBD1 or TRBD2 (5 bases each). V was trimmed by 4 bases and J by 3 bases, leaving 13 bases between them. The CDR3 sequence is 14 residues long. The V gene's germline CDR1 is KGHSY and CDR2 FQNENV. DNA for the CDR3: TGTGCCAGCAGCCCTCGGGGCGGAGACTACGAGCAGTACTTC. Translation: CASSPRGGDYEQYF.

Concerning this clone itself: This sample includes further DNA sequences coding for the same CDR3. The chain employs TRBV27 and TRBJ2-7, with D unresolved. CDR1 MNHEY and CDR2 SMNVEV come from the germline V gene (reference sequence). The CDR3 spans 13 residues. V gave up 3 bases and J gave up 0 bases, with 6 bases separating them. The CDR3 spells CASSFGGSYEQYF. The DNA of the CDR3 is TGTGCCAGCAGTTTCGGTGGCTCCTACGAGCAGTACTTC.

This clone showed up just a few times. The V call is TRBV4-1, the J call TRBJ1-5; possible D gene TRBD1, 6 bases. In germline, CDR1 is MGHRA, CDR2 YSYEKL. V dropped 7 bases and J dropped 4 bases, with 14 bases sitting between them. This CDR3 has 14 amino acids. This CDR3 is CASTAVGANQPQHF. The CDR3 DNA follows: TGCGCCAGCACCGCAGTGGGGGCTAATCAGCCCCAGCATTTT.

With regard to this clone: The sample contains more than one DNA sequence encoding this CDR3. The chain uses TRBV4-3 and TRBJ2-1, with a tentative D call TRBD1 (7 bases). CDR3 size: 15 residues. Germline values: CDR1 LGHNA, CDR2 YSLEER. Trimming cost V 3 bases and J 0 bases, with 9 bases left between them. As DNA, the CDR3 is TGCGCCAGCAGCCAGCGGGACAGCTCCTACAATGAGCAGTTCTTC. Translated, it gives CASSQRDSSYNEQFF.

This chain connects TRBV19 to TRBJ2-1; possible D gene TRBD2, 6 bases. Deletions cut 5 bases from V and 0 bases from J, with 11 bases between. This CDR3 is 15 amino acids long. CDR1 LNHDA and CDR2 SQIVND come from the germline V gene (reference sequence). In DNA, the CDR3 is TGTGCCAGTAGTCTGGACTATAGCTCCTACAATGAGCAGTTCTTC. It codes for CASSLDYSSYNEQFF.

This clone was seen just once. This chain joins TRBV2 and TRBJ2-7, with 8 positions matching TRBD1. Germline-derived CDR1 and CDR2 are SNHLY and FYNNEI. Trimming cost V 7 bases and J 2 bases; bases outside gene matches: 7. This CDR3 contains 14 residues. The CDR3 loop reads CASKTGAITYEQYF. In DNA form, the CDR3 reads TGTGCCAGCAAGACAGGGGCAATAACCTACGAGCAGTACTTC.

The rearrangement links TRBV29-1 to TRBJ2-7; D is possibly TRBD2 (5 bases). The germline V and J ends were trimmed by 8 bases and 10 bases, with 18 bases remaining between them. This CDR3 has 11 residues. CDR1 is SQVTM, CDR2 ANQGSEA, per germline. The CDR3 DNA reads as TGCAGCTGTCGGCTAGCCGGTTTCCAGTACTTC. It yields the protein CSCRLAGFQYF.

The chain recombines TRBV28 with TRBJ2-7; D is perhaps TRBD1 or TRBD2 (5 bases each). The V gene's germline CDR1 is MDHEN and CDR2 SYDVKM. The CDR3 has 15 residues. V was pared by 5 bases and J by 0 bases, with 14 bases between. As DNA, the CDR3 is TGTGCCAGCAGTAGACGCCGGGACGGCTCCTACGAGCAGTACTTC. As protein: CASSRRRDGSYEQYF.

The rearrangement uses TRBV19 and TRBJ1-5, with 7 bases that match TRBD1. V lost 4 bases to trimming and J lost 1 base; unmatched junction nucleotides: 1. Looked up from germline, CDR1 is LNHDA and CDR2 is SQIVND (reference sequence). The CDR3 consists of 14 residues. CDR3 coding DNA: TGTGCCAGTAGTAGGGGACAGAGCAATCAGCCCCAGCATTTT. Protein: CASSRGQSNQPQHF.

The chain links TRBV1 to TRBJ2-3; the listed D gene, TRBD2, was not tested against the DNA. TRBV1 is annotated as a pseudogene. This CDR3 contains 17 residues. The CDR3 loop reads CTSSQDRFRESTDTQYF. In DNA, the CDR3 is TGCACCAGCAGCCAAGATCGATTTCGAGAGAGCACAGATACGCAGTATTTT.